One sample yielded the 6 T cell receptor beta chains listed below, sequenced in a study of blood T cells in healthy people across ages. Next came a second PCR, run for about 7 to 11 cycles, which used a sample-barcoded 5' primer along with a J-beta primer mix. In TCRdb, the 5' RACE reads were re-called with MiXCR into one record per CDR3 protein. The data contain 1,800,000 or so distinct CDR3 sequences, roughly two fifths of them singletons. Sequenced material: blood. Receptor source: a human donor in good health.

The chain recombines TRBV20-1 with TRBJ2-7; the D is unclear. Germline CDR1 is DFQATT and CDR2 is SNEGSKA (reference sequence). CDR3 length: 14 amino acids. V was clipped by 3 bases and J by 4 bases, with 16 bases between them. The CDR3 sequence is CSASHLTTAYEQYF. In DNA form, the CDR3 reads TGCAGTGCTAGTCACTTGACAACGGCATACGAGCAGTACTTC.

In this sample, this clonotype turned up a few times. J is TRBJ2-6 and V is TRBV2, with D perhaps matching TRBD2 (6 bases). Trimming removed 4 bases at V and 4 bases at J, with 11 bases between. This CDR3 is built from 15 residues. Germline V gives CDR1 SNHLY, CDR2 FYNNEI. For the CDR3, the DNA is TGTGCCAGCAGTGCGCCGGGGAGGGGGGCCAACGTCCTGACTTTC. It yields the protein CASSAPGRGANVLTF.

The sample holds a few counts of this clonotype. This rearrangement joins TRBV7-3 to TRBJ2-3, with a weak D call TRBD2 (6 bases). Germline values: CDR1 SGHTA, CDR2 FQGTGA. The V end was cut by 4 bases, the J end by 7 bases, with 12 bases between. This CDR3 has 13 residues. CDR3 amino acids: CASSSTRWNTQYF. The CDR3 DNA sequence: TGTGCCAGCAGCTCGACTAGGTGGAATACGCAGTATTTT.

The table lists this clonotype with a few counts. The chain has TRBV29-1 and TRBJ2-3; D unresolved. Germline CDR1 and CDR2: SQVTM and ANQGSEA. Trimming cost V 4 bases and J 6 bases, with 11 bases left between them. This CDR3 has 12 residues. The CDR3 DNA follows: TGCAGCGTTGTGTCCTCCTTTGATACGCAGTATTTT. As protein: CSVVSSFDTQYF.

As for this clonotype: The junction departs from the called germline gene at one end, perhaps through a read error. DNA of the CDR3: TGTGCCATCAGTGAAAGCCATGGCTGCACCTTC. Translation: CAISESHGCTF. The rearrangement joins TRBV10-3 to TRBJ1-2; D not resolved. This CDR3 is built from 11 residues. In germline, CDR1 is ENHRY, CDR2 SYGVKD.

The CDR3 is CASSLTGLAGSNSYNEQFF. CDR3 sequence (DNA): TGTGCCAGCAGCTTAACCGGACTAGCGGGAAGCAACTCCTACAATGAGCAGTTCTTC. The genes are TRBV7-2 and TRBJ2-1; the match to TRBD2 covers 12 bases. From germline, CDR1 is SGHTA and CDR2 FQGNSA. The CDR3 loop spans 19 amino acids. The J segment lost 0 bases and the V segment lost 2 bases, leaving 8 bases of the junction unmatched.